This T cell receptor (beta chain) is drawn from a study of T-cell memory formation after mild COVID-19 (TCRdb year 2021). At the level of the whole study: Most TCR sequence clusters were specific to one of the two donors. Longitudinal TCRalpha and TCRbeta repertoire sequencing tracked T-cell clones expanding and contracting after mild COVID-19 in a couple of donors. The cohort comprised two young, previously healthy adult volunteers, one female and one male.

What the study reported, not specific to this receptor: Only a couple of mild cases were covered by the study, and larger cohorts that include severe cases with pre-infection samples were considered necessary. Balanced CD4/CD8 phenotypes were observed for clones contracting from day 15 to 85, whereas a bias towards CD4+ was observed for a second wave of clones expanding from day 15 to 37. Contracting CD4+ clones turned up mainly in the CM and EM memory subsets, whereas EMRA was where CD8+ clones were enriched. The detection of some responding clones in pre-infection memory suggests that pre-existing cross-reactive memory T cells joined the SARS-CoV-2 response. The second-wave clones that peaked on day 37 were not confirmed to be SARS-CoV-2 specific.

With regard to this clonotype: Its antigen is still unknown. Qualities for individual bases were not recorded, and no much larger clone is one base off.

PBMCs were isolated by Ficoll-Paque density gradient centrifugation. Sequencing was performed on an Illumina NovaSeq 6000. TCRalpha and TCRbeta cDNA libraries were constructed by 5'RACE with constant-segment primers, with sample barcodes and unique molecular identifiers being introduced. RNA was extracted from every sample with Trizol reagent. Library amplification was performed in two PCR steps, and a second sample barcode and Illumina TruSeq adapters were introduced in the second step. Sequencing of the libraries was done on an Illumina NovaSeq, producing 2 x 150 bp paired-end reads. Under the source paper's analysis protocol: Demultiplexing of reads and collapsing into UMI-guided consensus sequences were performed with migec v1.2.7. Using mixcr v2.1.11, UMI consensuses were aligned to TRA and TRB V and J templates and then assembled into clonotypes. Expanded or contracted clonotypes were those called significant by both edgeR and NoisET, with noise models trained on biological replicates. edgeR calls used a false discovery rate-adjusted p below 0.01 and a log2 fold-change threshold of 1. PCA with hierarchical clustering of max-normalized trajectories of the 1000 most abundant clonotypes was used as exploratory dynamics analysis. The CD4 or CD8 phenotype of responding clones was assigned using the separately sequenced CD4+ and CD8+ repertoires. The raw public reads went through TCRdb reprocessing: fastp at Q25, MiXCR clone calling, in-frame beta chains kept. Each record represents a unique CDR3 protein, reported with the most common genes and DNA among its rows. TCRdb's processing, not the authors', yielded these V and J calls. This sample is represented by 450,000 or so distinct CDR3 sequences; around 18% of them were singletons. The ten largest make up more than 8% of the sample.

According to the germline V gene (reference sequence), CDR1 reads LNHDA and CDR2 reads SQIVND. V has 5 bases trimmed and J has 0 bases trimmed; junction bases matching no gene number 11. The CDR3 covers 17 residues, taking in both the cysteine and the phenylalanine. Here the CDR3 DNA is all that survives: 51 bases in frame from base 1. This TCR came from an adult woman who had mild COVID-19 (a few samples of this study predate the infection). The sample titles of this study are shuffled in the database, so cell type and time point are left out; the donor was told from shared clones. The rearranged segments are TRBV19 and TRBJ2-3, and TRBD1 aligns with 7 junction nucleotides. The sample comprised PBMCs or a T cell subset sorted from them (not recorded which). The nucleotide sequence is TGTGCCAGTAGTCCCCCTATAGGGGGCGCTAGCACAGATACGCAGTATTTT. This translates into CASSPPIGGASTDTQYF.